This paragraph reports one TCR beta chain. Its antigen is currently unknown. The data are from a study of T cell responses to AZD1222 COVID-19 vaccine. Study-wide results and limits: Clonal diversity was possibly underestimated; the donors were predominantly white British and more often female.

Only in-frame clones appear in the TCRdb table, and some are missing; sequencing was by immunoSEQ multiplex PCR. Among roughly 150,000 clones listed, 92% were seen once. CDR3 length equals 14 residues. Trimming pared 7 bases from V and 5 bases from J, leaving 15 bases between. Germline assignment: CDR1 LNHDA and CDR2 SQIVND (reference sequence). The material was peripheral blood, obtained on day 0 of AZD1222 vaccination. The V gene is TRBV19, the J gene TRBJ1-5; tentative D call: TRBD1 (6 bases). The receptor was derived from an adult in good health. The CDR3 sequence is CASTGLTGYQPQHF. The CDR3 bases are TGTGCCAGTACCGGGCTGACAGGTTATCAGCCCCAGCATTTT.